This entry lists 2 T cell receptor beta chains sequenced from one sample in a study of beta chain features in type 1 diabetes. The isolated RNA, all of it, was reverse transcribed, so expressed TCRB transcripts were what got sequenced. The assay was immunoSEQ multiplex PCR, and TCRdb's table has in-frame clones only and misses some. Here the sample spans about 230,000 clones, around 10% being singletons. Input material: naive CD4+ T cells from blood. These receptors came from a woman aged 18 to 35 in good health.

This clone was counted only a few times. This chain links TRBV9 with TRBJ2-2, with 9 nucleotides matching TRBD1. The germline CDR1 and CDR2 sequences are SGDLS and YYNGEE. The CDR3 loop spans 14 amino acids. Trimming removed 3 bases from V and 6 bases from J; junction bases left unmatched: 3. CDR3 protein: CASSGTGAAGELFF. CDR3 DNA sequence: TGTGCCAGCAGCGGGACAGGGGCCGCCGGGGAGCTGTTTTTT.

The chain employs TRBV28 and TRBJ2-7; 14 bases match TRBD2. V gave up 6 bases and J gave up 5 bases; unmatched junction bases: 12. This CDR3 has 17 amino acids. Germline CDR1 is MDHEN and CDR2 is SYDVKM. The CDR3 reads CASSSWGTSGRSHEQYF. The CDR3 DNA follows: TGTGCCAGCAGCTCATGGGGGACTAGCGGGAGATCACACGAGCAGTACTTC. The whole variable domain, filled in from reference TRBV28 and TRBJ2-7, reads DVKVTQSSRYLVKRTGEKVFLECVQDMDHENMFWYRQDPGLGLRLIYFSYDVKMKEKGDIPEGYSVSREKKERFSLILESASTNQTSMYLCASSSWGTSGRSHEQYFGPGTRLTVT.